Given below is one TCR beta chain in context. This record belongs to a study of cytomegalovirus exposure and HLA in healthy donors. Germline CDR1 MGHRA, CDR2 YSYEKL. V was clipped by 4 bases and J by 3 bases; unmatched bases: 7. This CDR3 comprises 16 residues. PCR used 60 Vbeta primers and 13 Jbeta primers. Authors' analysis steps: In a later analysis, 75 million to 95 million unique TCR beta chains included roughly 11 million shared by two or more donors. Generated by immunoSEQ multiplex PCR, the TCRdb table keeps only in-frame clones and is missing some. That table is the source of V, J and clone size, and D and trimming were worked out from the DNA. The sample holds 300,000 or so clones; approximately 84% are singletons and the top ten take 1.5% to 2.5%.

This clonotype was sampled from a woman aged 40 to 49 in good health and CMV-seropositive. The chain links TRBV4-1 to TRBJ2-3; the match to TRBD2 covers 10 bases. The sample comprised PBMCs. In nucleotides, the CDR3 is TGCGCCAGCAGCCCTGATGGACTAGCGGATACAGATACGCAGTATTTT. It translates to CASSPDGLADTDTQYF.